The source of this T cell receptor (beta chain) is a study of PD-1 blockade in classical Hodgkin lymphoma. Across the whole study: Once every 2 weeks, patients received intravenous nivolumab at 3 mg/kg.

Each patient experienced a relapse that followed autologous stem cell transplantation, and brentuximab vedotin exposure varied. The data were produced by immunoSEQ multiplex PCR, yet TCRdb's version contains in-frame clones alone and is incomplete. In the table there are about 76,000 clones, about nine tenths of which are singletons. The receptor was derived from a human donor with classical Hodgkin lymphoma. The sample was peripheral blood mononuclear cells (PBMCs), taken at baseline.

CDR3: CASSYRAGSEGQPQHF. The CDR3 DNA sequence: TGTGCCAGCAGTTACAGGGCAGGGTCGGAGGGTCAGCCCCAGCATTTT. The rearrangement uses TRBV6-6 and TRBJ1-5; D is perhaps TRBD1 (5 bases). Germline V gives CDR1 MNHNY, CDR2 SVGAGI (reference sequence). This CDR3 has 16 amino acids. Trimming removed 2 bases from V and 6 bases from J, with 17 bases in between.